The entry below describes one T cell receptor (beta chain). This sample stems from a study of CD8+ T cells in alopecia areata. Treatment meaning: oral pan-JAK inhibitor, 5-10 mg twice daily. CDR3 size: 14 residues. Trimming shortened V by 4 bases and J by 8 bases, and 16 bases separated the two germline ends. CDR1 and CDR2 from the germline V gene are SGDLS and YYNGEE. Following RNA extraction, reverse transcription yielded cDNA that acted as the sequencing template. Repertoires were generated with immunoSEQ multiplex PCR, while TCRdb's copy carries only in-frame clones and drops some. The sample gives over 70,000 clones, roughly 66% of which show up once; about 25% is in the top ten.

The sample here was CD8+ T cells sorted from blood, taken at week 24, from a patient treated with tofacitinib. This TCR was recovered from a human donor with alopecia areata. This chain joins TRBV9 and TRBJ2-1; D unclear. CDR3 sequence (DNA): TGTGCCAGCAGCCTCTTCTCGCATCGCGATGAGCAGTTCTTC. Its translation: CASSLFSHRDEQFF.